This T cell receptor beta chain is from a study of blood T cell repertoires in COVID-19. Overall study: Researchers got acute and convalescent COVID-19 samples from the United States, Italy and Spain. The cDNA or gDNA used as material had been derived from T cells, B-cell-depleted T cells, or PBMCs.

Authors' methods: How many nucleated cells were present was estimated from reference gene primer amplification. Method: immunoSEQ multiplex PCR; TCRdb's copy keeps in-frame clones and lacks some. V and J calls and clone size are given by that table; D and trimming were obtained from the DNA. This table has about 190,000 clones, around 89% appearing once. Sample: peripheral blood. This clonotype was sampled from a man aged 50 or older with acute or convalescent COVID-19.

For the CDR3, the DNA is TGTGCCAGCAGCCTCTCACAGGGGTGGGAGACCCAGTACTTC. Amino acid sequence: CASSLSQGWETQYF. The chain employs TRBV7-9 and TRBJ2-5; the match to TRBD1 covers 7 bases. This CDR3 contains 14 residues. Germline loops: CDR1 SEHNR, CDR2 FQNEAQ (reference sequence). The ends lost 5 bases at V and 5 bases at J; junction bases unmatched: 8.